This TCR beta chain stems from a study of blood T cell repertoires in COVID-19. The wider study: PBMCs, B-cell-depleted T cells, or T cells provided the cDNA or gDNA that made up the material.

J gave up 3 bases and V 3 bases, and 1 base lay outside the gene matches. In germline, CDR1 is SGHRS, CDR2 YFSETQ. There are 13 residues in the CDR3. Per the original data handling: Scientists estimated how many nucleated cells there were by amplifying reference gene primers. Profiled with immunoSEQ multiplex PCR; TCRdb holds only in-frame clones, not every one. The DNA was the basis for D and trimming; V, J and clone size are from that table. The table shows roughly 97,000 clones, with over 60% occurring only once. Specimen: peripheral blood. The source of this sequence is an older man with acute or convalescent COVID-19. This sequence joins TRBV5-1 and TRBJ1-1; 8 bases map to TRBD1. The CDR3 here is CASSSTGDTEAFF. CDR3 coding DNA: TGCGCCAGCAGCTCGACAGGGGACACTGAAGCTTTCTTT.